The clone carrying this TCR beta chain was counted many times. Its specificity is not known. Time point defined: newly diagnosed GD, antithyroid drugs for less than 3 months. Preparation of the TCR library used RNA extracted from PBMCs. The diagnosis of Graves' disease used American Thyroid Association guidelines. The data were taken from a study of regulatory T cells in long-lasting Graves disease. Study-wide results and caveats: Favored usage of TRBV28, TRBJ1-2 and TRBJ2-5 was recorded in persistent disease. Accuracy might have suffered from few samples. Examination was confined to peripheral blood, excluding thyroid tissue.

CDR3-region Arm-PCR and iRepertoire HTBI primers produced the TCR beta libraries. Each CDR3 protein gets one entry after TCRdb re-called the multiplex PCR reads with MiXCR. The data hold around 330,000 distinct CDR3 sequences, with 15% to 20% observed a single time. V lost 4 bases, J lost 1 base, and 15 bases lay in between. The CDR3 is made up of 16 amino acids. The germline V gene has CDR1 LNHDA and CDR2 SQIVND (reference sequence). The sequence came from a female donor with Graves disease. V usage is TRBV19 and J usage is TRBJ2-3; D is possibly TRBD2 (6 bases). Sequenced here: peripheral blood mononuclear cells (PBMCs), sampled at new diagnosis, from a patient treated with antithyroid drugs. The CDR3 protein is CASSRLEGLGTDTQYF. The DNA for the CDR3 is TGTGCCAGTAGTAGATTGGAGGGCCTAGGCACAGATACGCAGTATTTT.